This section outlines one TCR beta chain sequence together with its context. Sorted cells reached over 95% purity in every population. The sample originates from a study of beta chain features in type 1 diabetes. Reverse transcription of all isolated RNA meant that expressed TCRB transcripts were sequenced. Sequencing was performed with immunoSEQ multiplex PCR; in TCRdb, only in-frame clones are kept and a portion is missing. The sample records about 450,000 clones, over 10% being singletons. Germline-derived CDR1 and CDR2 are SNHLY and FYNNEI. CDR3 length: 15 residues. V lost 6 bases, J lost 0 bases, and 12 bases lay in between.

Sequenced input: naive CD4+ T cells from blood. This receptor was taken from a woman aged 18-29 years in good health. The V gene is TRBV2, the J gene TRBJ1-5, with D maybe TRBD1 (6 bases). The CDR3 nucleotides read TGTGCCAGCAGAAAAGGGGGTTATAGCAATCAGCCCCAGCATTTT. Its translation is CASRKGGYSNQPQHF.